This TCR beta chain was documented in a study of blood T cell repertoires in COVID-19. The method was immunoSEQ multiplex PCR; TCRdb's version includes in-frame clones alone and lacks a portion of them. In the table there are 250,000 to 300,000 clones, 75% to 90% of which are singletons. Trimming left V 6 bases short and J 4 bases short, with 19 bases between. The V gene's germline CDR1 is SGHTA and CDR2 FQGNSA. The CDR3 is 16 amino acids. The clonotype was recovered from a woman aged 45 to 65 who had recovered from COVID-19. The sample comprised peripheral blood. V usage is TRBV7-2 and J usage is TRBJ1-3, with a tentative D call TRBD1 (5 bases). CDR3 amino acids: CASSPTGGAVGNTIYF. CDR3 coding DNA: TGTGCCAGCAGTCCCACCGGAGGGGCGGTGGGAAACACCATATATTTT. Drawing the rest from reference TRBV7-2 and TRBJ1-3, the complete variable domain is GAGVSQSPSNKVTEKGKDVELRCDPISGHTALYWYRQSLGQGLEFLIYFQGNSAPDKSGLPSDRFSAERTGGSVSTLTIQRTQQEDSAVYLCASSPTGGAVGNTIYFGEGSWLTVV.